This entry lists 14 T cell receptor beta chains sequenced from one sample in a study of blood T cell repertoires in COVID-19. Data came from immunoSEQ multiplex PCR; TCRdb stores just in-frame clones and leaves some out. Of about 110,000 clones listed, more than 60% are singletons. Sequences were obtained from peripheral blood. The receptors originated from an older man with active or convalescent COVID-19.

The CDR3 bases are TGTGCCAGCAGTACGCAGGGGGCTAGGCAGCCCCAGCATTTT. It specifies CASSTQGARQPQHF. The V gene is TRBV28, the J gene TRBJ1-5, with 8 positions matching TRBD1. CDR1 is MDHEN and CDR2 is SYDVKM in the germline V gene. Losses at the gene ends were 5 bases for V and 7 bases for J; bases not matched to a gene: 7. The CDR3 consists of 14 residues.

The chain is built from TRBV30 and TRBJ2-7; 7 nucleotides agree with TRBD2. From germline, CDR1 is GTSNPN and CDR2 SVGIG (reference sequence). This CDR3 contains 14 residues. V trimming: 4 bases; J trimming: 0 bases; junction bases outside the gene matches: 6. The CDR3 region is CAWIEREASYEQYF. In nucleotides, the CDR3 is TGTGCCTGGATCGAGCGGGAAGCCTCCTACGAGCAGTACTTC.

V is TRBV6-5 and J is TRBJ1-5; TRBD1 is a possible D gene (6 bases). CDR3 size: 15 residues. The germline CDR1 and CDR2 sequences are MNHEY and SVGAGI. Trimming cost V 6 bases and J 1 base, with 13 bases left between them. This CDR3 reads CASRLSQGSNQPQHF. In DNA, the CDR3 is TGTGCCAGCAGACTCTCACAGGGAAGCAATCAGCCCCAGCATTTT.

The chain carries TRBV7-2 and TRBJ2-1; 13 bases fit TRBD2. The CDR3 length is 17 residues. The trim removed 7 bases at V and 4 bases at J, leaving 10 bases unmatched. Per germline, CDR1 SGHTA and CDR2 FQGNSA. This chain's CDR3 is CASTPSPGLAGYNEQFF. The CDR3 coding sequence is TGTGCCAGCACGCCTTCCCCGGGACTAGCGGGATACAATGAGCAGTTCTTC.

As DNA, the CDR3 is TGTGCCAGTAGTAAACCGGGACACAACACTGAAGCTTTCTTT. This encodes CASSKPGHNTEAFF. The genes are TRBV19 and TRBJ1-1; a weak D match, TRBD1 (6 bases). CDR1 LNHDA and CDR2 SQIVND come from the germline V gene (reference sequence). The V and J ends lost 4 bases and 2 bases respectively, with 11 bases between them. This CDR3 comprises 14 residues. Looking up the rest from reference TRBV19 and TRBJ1-1 gives the full variable domain: DGGITQSPKYLFRKEGQNVTLSCEQNLNHDAMYWYRQDPGQGLRLIYYSQIVNDFQKGDIAEGYSVSREKKESFPLTVTSAQKNPTAFYLCASSKPGHNTEAFFGQGTRLTVV.

The chain is built from TRBV11-2 and TRBJ1-2, with D possibly TRBD1 on 5 matching bases. In germline, CDR1 is SGHAT, CDR2 FQNNGV. With 4 bases removed from V and 2 bases from J, the gap between germline ends came to 8 bases. This CDR3 contains 13 residues. The CDR3 DNA reads TGTGCCAGCAGCTCCTCAGGGAACTATGGCTACACCTTC. Amino acids: CASSSSGNYGYTF.

The chain carries TRBV11-2 and TRBJ1-2, with D tentatively TRBD1 (5 bases). Germline values: CDR1 SGHAT, CDR2 FQNNGV. Trimming stripped 5 bases from V and 4 bases from J, with 11 bases between. CDR3 length equals 13 residues. The CDR3 here is CASSPDRTYGYTF. In DNA form, the CDR3 reads TGTGCCAGCAGCCCTGACAGAACCTATGGCTACACCTTC. The full variable domain, completed using reference TRBV11-2 and TRBJ1-2, is EAGVAQSPRYKIIEKRQSVAFWCNPISGHATLYWYQQILGQGPKLLIQFQNNGVVDDSQLPKDRFSAERLKGVDSTLKIQPAKLEDSAVYLCASSPDRTYGYTFGSGTRLTVV.

The CDR3 DNA is TGTGCCAGCAGCCAGGGGGGTAGAGGGAACACTGAAGCTTTCTTT. This translates into CASSQGGRGNTEAFF. The chain uses TRBV14 and TRBJ1-1; possible D gene TRBD1, 5 bases. The V gene lost 3 bases and the J gene lost 1 base, with 12 bases spanning the gap. Germline lookup yields CDR1 SGHDN and CDR2 FVKESK. This CDR3 region has 15 residues.

The rearrangement uses TRBV2 and TRBJ2-2, with TRBD2 identical over 9 bases. The CDR3 runs to 15 residues. CDR1 is SNHLY, CDR2 FYNNEI, per germline. Trimming at V came to 5 bases and at J to 5 bases, leaving 6 bases not matched to a gene. The CDR3 DNA is TGTGCCAGCAGTAGCGGGAGGAAGGATACCGGGGAGCTGTTTTTT. Translated, it gives CASSSGRKDTGELFF.

The chain employs TRBV18 and TRBJ1-1, with 8 bases identical to TRBD1. Germline V gene sequence: CDR1 KGHSH, CDR2 LQKENI. This CDR3 is built from 13 residues. V lost 7 bases and J lost 7; bases outside the gene matches: 8. CDR3 region: CASFMTGAIEAFF. DNA of the CDR3: TGTGCCAGCTTCATGACAGGGGCGATTGAAGCTTTCTTT.

This chain uses TRBV29-1 with TRBJ2-1; 7 nucleotides match TRBD1. With 6 bases clipped from V and 5 bases from J, the junction kept 10 bases outside the gene matches. From germline, CDR1 is SQVTM and CDR2 ANQGSEA. The CDR3 covers 14 residues. The CDR3 DNA is TGCAGCGTGGTGACAGGGCTACTGAACAATGAGCAGTTCTTC. As protein: CSVVTGLLNNEQFF.

The chain employs TRBV6-1 and TRBJ2-1; the D is unclear. CDR1 and CDR2 (germline): MNHNS, SASEGT. The CDR3 totals 15 residues. Trimming cost V 2 bases and J 2 bases, with 10 bases left between them. The CDR3 sequence: CASSENGLAYNEQFF. CDR3 in DNA: TGTGCCAGCAGTGAAAACGGGTTGGCCTACAATGAGCAGTTCTTC.

This chain joins TRBV19 and TRBJ1-1; D not certain. Per germline, CDR1 LNHDA and CDR2 SQIVND (reference sequence). The CDR3 loop spans 12 amino acids. V was trimmed by 3 bases and J by 8 bases, leaving 10 bases between them. The CDR3 coding sequence is TGTGCCAGTAGTATCGGACTCACCGAAGCTTTCTTT. It is translated as CASSIGLTEAFF.

The genes are TRBV5-6 and TRBJ2-1; 9 nucleotides match TRBD2. This CDR3 region has 16 residues. Germline CDR1 SGHDT, CDR2 YYEEEE. The ends lost 0 bases at V and 5 bases at J; junction bases unmatched: 6. The CDR3 bases are TGTGCCAGCAGCTTGGATCCGGGACTAGCCCACAATGAGCAGTTCTTC. Its protein product is CASSLDPGLAHNEQFF.